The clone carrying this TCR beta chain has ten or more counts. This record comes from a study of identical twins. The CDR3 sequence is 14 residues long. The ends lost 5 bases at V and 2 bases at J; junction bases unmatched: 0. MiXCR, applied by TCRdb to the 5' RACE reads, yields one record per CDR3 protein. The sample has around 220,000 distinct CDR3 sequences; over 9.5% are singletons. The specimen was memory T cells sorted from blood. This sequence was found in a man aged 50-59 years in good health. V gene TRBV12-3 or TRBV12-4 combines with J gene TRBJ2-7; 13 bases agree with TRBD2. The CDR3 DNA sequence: TGTGCCAGCAGTACTAGCGGGAGGGCCTACGAGCAGTACTTC. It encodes CASSTSGRAYEQYF.